The 27 T cell receptor beta chains listed next were all sequenced from one sample in a study of blood T cell repertoires in COVID-19 (TCRdb year 2020). Libraries were made using the immunoSEQ multiplex PCR assay. TCRdb provides this immuneACCESS table in a form limited to in-frame rearrangements. Some clones are lacking; in checked studies, under half of them reflect an unresolved V gene, and why the rest are absent is not known. The sample records 90,000 to 120,000 clones, about 89% of which are singletons. The top ten clonotypes cover roughly 15% of the sample. Sequenced input: peripheral blood. Receptor source: a man aged 50 or older with acute or convalescent COVID-19.

The CDR3 loop reads CASSSEREKADTQYF. As DNA, the CDR3 is TGTGCCAGCAGCTCTGAGCGGGAGAAGGCAGATACGCAGTATTTT. This chain joins TRBV5-4 and TRBJ2-3; TRBD2 matches at 8 bases. The CDR3 is 15 amino acids. The V gene end was trimmed by 3 bases and the J gene end by 4 bases; junction bases not matched to a gene: 7. The germline CDR1 and CDR2 sequences are SGHNT and YYREEE (reference sequence).

This clone was counted only a few times. The gene calls are TRBV6-5 and TRBJ1-5; 8 bases map to TRBD1. Unmatched junction bases numbered 10, after V lost 8 bases and J lost 4 bases. The CDR3 is 15 residues long. Germline V gives CDR1 MNHEY, CDR2 SVGAGI. This chain's CDR3 is CASSWVGQGNQPQHF. DNA of the CDR3: TGTGCCAGCTCATGGGTAGGACAGGGAAATCAGCCCCAGCATTTT.

CDR3 sequence reads: CASSQDRPGSSYNEQFF. As DNA, the CDR3 is TGTGCCAGCAGCCAAGATCGGCCGGGGTCCTCCTACAATGAGCAGTTCTTC. V is TRBV4-2 and J is TRBJ2-1; the D gene is possibly TRBD2 (5 bases). The V end was cut by 0 bases, the J end by 0 bases, with 12 bases between. CDR3 length: 17 residues. Germline CDR1 is LGHNA and CDR2 is YNFKEQ.

V and J are TRBV29-1 and TRBJ2-7, with D possibly matching TRBD1 (6 bases). The germline CDR1 and CDR2 sequences are SQVTM and ANQGSEA. The CDR3 contains 12 residues. V was shortened by 6 bases and J by 3 bases, with 12 bases between the two germline ends. This chain's CDR3 is CSVKTGFYEQYF. The CDR3 nucleotides are TGCAGCGTAAAAACAGGGTTCTACGAGCAGTACTTC.

The chain joins TRBV10-3 to TRBJ1-5; D might be TRBD1 (6 bases). The length of the CDR3 is 13 residues. V was clipped by 6 bases and J by 3 bases, with 9 bases between them. Germline CDR1 and CDR2: ENHRY and SYGVKD. The DNA for the CDR3 is TGTGCCATCAGAGGACAGTCCAATCAGCCCCAGCATTTT. It translates to CAIRGQSNQPQHF.

This clone was recorded once. The chain recombines TRBV2 with TRBJ1-2, with TRBD1 matching over 7 bases. V lost 6 bases and J lost 4; bases outside the gene matches: 8. The CDR3 covers 14 residues. The germline V gene has CDR1 SNHLY and CDR2 FYNNEI. In nucleotides, the CDR3 is TGTGCCAGCAGATCACAGGGGTATGGCTATGGCTACACCTTC. This gives the protein CASRSQGYGYGYTF.

CDR3 residues: CASSHGPGGVSYEQYF. The CDR3 DNA sequence: TGCGCCAGCAGCCATGGCCCGGGGGGGGTCTCCTACGAGCAGTACTTC. This rearrangement joins TRBV5-1 to TRBJ2-7; 8 nucleotides line up with TRBD2. The CDR3 covers 16 residues. CDR1 and CDR2 (germline): SGHRS, YFSETQ. V trimming: 4 bases; J trimming: 0 bases; junction bases outside the gene matches: 9. The whole variable domain, filled in from reference TRBV5-1 and TRBJ2-7, reads KAGVTQTPRYLIKTRGQQVTLSCSPISGHRSVSWYQQTPGQGLQFLFEYFSETQRNKGNFPGRFSGRQFSNSRSEMNVSTLELGDSALYLCASSHGPGGVSYEQYFGPGTRLTVT.

This clone has a handful of counts. This rearrangement joins TRBV6-5 to TRBJ2-1; the D is unclear. Trimming shortened V by 2 bases and J by 3 bases, and 5 bases separated the two germline ends. There are 13 residues in the CDR3. Looked up from germline, CDR1 is MNHEY and CDR2 is SVGAGI. The CDR3 protein is CASSYNSYNEQFF. The CDR3 DNA follows: TGTGCCAGCAGTTACAACAGCTACAATGAGCAGTTCTTC.

The genes are TRBV12-3 or TRBV12-4 and TRBJ2-7, with TRBD2 as a possible D gene (6 bases). Trimming took off 2 bases at V and 3 bases at J, with 8 bases between the two ends. The CDR3 sequence is 13 residues long. The CDR3 DNA is TGTGCCAGCAGTTTATTGGGGGGCTACGAGCAGTACTTC. Translated: CASSLLGGYEQYF.

The gene calls are TRBV10-3 and TRBJ1-4; the D gene is possibly TRBD1 (6 bases). This CDR3 has 15 residues. The germline gives CDR1 ENHRY, CDR2 SYGVKD. V dropped 1 base and J dropped 5 bases, with 11 bases sitting between them. In DNA form, the CDR3 reads TGTGCCATCAGTGAGTATGGCAGGGGAAATGAAAAACTGTTTTTT. As protein: CAISEYGRGNEKLFF.

The rearrangement links TRBV7-2 to TRBJ2-2; 9 positions agree with TRBD2. The CDR3 runs to 16 residues. CDR1 and CDR2 (germline): SGHTA, FQGNSA. The V and J ends lost 5 bases and 7 bases, in that order; junction bases with no gene match: 11. The CDR3 sequence: CASSPLAGVDIGELFF. CDR3 nucleotides: TGTGCCAGCAGCCCCTTAGCGGGGGTGGATATCGGGGAGCTGTTTTTT.

The chain has TRBV9 and TRBJ2-3; 11 nucleotides match TRBD2. Trimming at V came to 4 bases and at J to 0 bases, leaving 10 bases not matched to a gene. The CDR3 contains 18 residues. CDR1 is SGDLS, CDR2 YYNGEE, per germline. The CDR3 DNA reads TGTGCCAGCAGCCTTACGGCGGGACTAGCGGAAAGCACAGATACGCAGTATTTT. Translated: CASSLTAGLAESTDTQYF.

The chain has TRBV5-5 and TRBJ2-2, with TRBD1 matching over 9 bases. V lost 0 bases, J lost 3 bases, and 6 bases stayed unmatched. This CDR3 has 17 amino acids. The V gene's germline CDR1 is SGHKS and CDR2 YYEKEE (reference sequence). This CDR3 reads CASSLGDTGGYTGELFF. Here the CDR3 DNA reads TGTGCCAGCAGCTTGGGGGACACAGGGGGCTACACCGGGGAGCTGTTTTTT.

This clone has a handful of counts. J is TRBJ2-7 and V is TRBV4-1; 13 positions match TRBD2. V lost 2 bases to trimming and J lost 3 bases; unmatched junction nucleotides: 16. Germline V CDR1 and CDR2: MGHRA, YSYEKL. The CDR3 length is 20 residues. Here the CDR3 DNA reads TGCGCCAGCAGCCAAATGTTCTTTGGGACTAGCGGGACCCAGAACTACGAGCAGTACTTC. Amino acids: CASSQMFFGTSGTQNYEQYF.

J is TRBJ2-4 and V is TRBV11-2, with TRBD2 identical over 10 bases. V was pared by 5 bases and J by 8 bases, with 15 bases of the junction left unmatched. Per germline, CDR1 SGHAT and CDR2 FQNNGV. The CDR3 runs 17 residues. CDR3 coding DNA: TGTGCCAGCAGCAGGACCCTAGCGGGAGATTTGGTGGACATTCAGTACTTC. It codes for CASSRTLAGDLVDIQYF. Supplemented by reference TRBV11-2 and TRBJ2-4, the full variable domain reads EAGVAQSPRYKIIEKRQSVAFWCNPISGHATLYWYQQILGQGPKLLIQFQNNGVVDDSQLPKDRFSAERLKGVDSTLKIQPAKLEDSAVYLCASSRTLAGDLVDIQYFGAGTRLSVL.

The gene calls are TRBV7-2 and TRBJ1-5, with TRBD1 matching over 8 bases. V shed 3 bases and J 4 bases; nucleotides not matched to a gene: 2. Germline CDR1 reads SGHTA; CDR2 reads FQGNSA. The CDR3 totals 14 residues. The CDR3 region has the DNA TGTGCCAGCAGCTTGGGGACAGGAAATCAGCCCCAGCATTTT. Translated, it gives CASSLGTGNQPQHF.

Only one count was recorded for this clone. V is TRBV28 and J is TRBJ2-7, with D tentatively TRBD2 (6 bases). Germline CDR1 and CDR2: MDHEN and SYDVKM. The V end was cut by 6 bases, the J end by 6 bases, with 21 bases between. The CDR3 totals 15 residues. The DNA of the CDR3 is TGTGCCAGCAGCGACCCCGGGACTGGGGTTTTCGAGCAGTACTTC. Residues: CASSDPGTGVFEQYF.

This rearrangement joins TRBV18 to TRBJ1-1; D is ambiguous. Trimming pared 3 bases from V and 0 bases from J, leaving 11 bases between. The CDR3 has 15 amino acids. Germline V gene lookup returns CDR1 KGHSH and CDR2 LQKENI. DNA of the CDR3: TGTGCCAGCTCACCCTTGGCGGATATGAACACTGAAGCTTTCTTT. Translation gives CASSPLADMNTEAFF.

The chain is built from TRBV10-2 and TRBJ2-1; a weak D match, TRBD1 (9 bases). Trimming stripped 4 bases from V and 8 bases from J, with 18 bases between. CDR3 length equals 15 residues. Germline V gene lookup returns CDR1 WSHSY and CDR2 SAAADI. The CDR3 DNA follows: TGCGCCAGCAGTGCGGGGGGGACAGGGAATGATGAGCAGTTCTTC. Translation: CASSAGGTGNDEQFF.

This rearrangement joins TRBV6-5 to TRBJ1-5; tentative D call: TRBD1 (5 bases). V was trimmed by 7 bases and J by 9 bases, leaving 19 bases between them. The CDR3 contains 14 residues. Germline values: CDR1 MNHEY, CDR2 SVGAGI. The CDR3 here is CASKRDYNVGPQHF. In DNA form, the CDR3 reads TGTGCCAGCAAACGGGACTATAATGTGGGGCCCCAGCATTTT.

CDR3 nucleotides: TGCGCCAGCAGCTTGGCATTGGGACTAGCGGGAAAAGATACGCAGTATTTT. Amino acids: CASSLALGLAGKDTQYF. The chain combines TRBV5-1 with TRBJ2-3, with TRBD2 matching 13 bases. The germline CDR1 and CDR2 sequences are SGHRS and YFSETQ. This CDR3 has 17 residues. V was clipped by 0 bases and J by 5 bases; unmatched bases: 6.

The chain uses TRBV11-2 and TRBJ1-1, with D tentatively TRBD1 (6 bases). Trimming took off 3 bases at V and 4 bases at J, with 9 bases between the two ends. CDR1 is SGHAT, CDR2 FQNNGV, per germline. This CDR3 contains 13 residues. The CDR3 spells CASSFVGATEAFF. In DNA, the CDR3 is TGTGCCAGCAGCTTCGTGGGGGCCACTGAAGCTTTCTTT.

This chain connects TRBV27 to TRBJ2-3, with 8 bases lining up with TRBD2. Per germline, CDR1 MNHEY and CDR2 SMNVEV (reference sequence). The CDR3 loop spans 17 amino acids. Trimming at V came to 4 bases and at J to 0 bases, leaving 9 bases not matched to a gene. DNA for the CDR3: TGTGCCAGCAGTTCCTCTAGCGGGCTCGGTAGCACAGATACGCAGTATTTT. The encoded protein is CASSSSSGLGSTDTQYF.

CDR3 protein: CASSESAEWLAESTGELFF. The CDR3 bases are TGCGCCAGCAGTGAGTCAGCAGAATGGCTAGCGGAAAGCACCGGGGAGCTGTTTTTT. The chain links TRBV10-1 to TRBJ2-2, with TRBD2 matching 7 bases. V shed 0 bases, J shed 4 bases, and the junction held 14 bases outside the gene matches. CDR3 size: 19 residues. The germline V gene has CDR1 WNHNN and CDR2 SYGVQD (reference sequence).

The gene calls are TRBV6-5 and TRBJ1-1; perhaps TRBD1 as D (5 bases). The CDR3 is made up of 15 amino acids. Trimming removed 0 bases from V and 2 bases from J, with 10 bases in between. Germline V gene lookup returns CDR1 MNHEY and CDR2 SVGAGI. This CDR3 reads CASSYSRQGNTEAFF. CDR3 DNA sequence: TGTGCCAGCAGTTACTCTAGGCAGGGAAACACTGAAGCTTTCTTT.

This chain joins TRBV2 and TRBJ2-7; TRBD2 matches 8 bases. The CDR3 extends over 14 amino acids. Germline CDR1 and CDR2: SNHLY and FYNNEI. With V trimmed by 3 bases and J by 1 base, 2 bases remained unmatched. This CDR3 reads CASSEAGGSYEQYF. In DNA form, the CDR3 reads TGTGCCAGCAGTGAGGCGGGAGGTTCCTACGAGCAGTACTTC.

This clone was recorded only once. This chain joins TRBV3-1 (or the pseudogene TRBV3-2) and TRBJ2-7, with D perhaps matching TRBD1 (6 bases). The CDR3 totals 14 residues. Germline CDR1 and CDR2: LGHDT and YNNKEL (reference sequence). V was shortened by 3 bases and J by 3 bases, with 12 bases between the two germline ends. The CDR3 reads CASSQGHTYYEQYF. The CDR3 nucleotides read TGTGCCAGCAGCCAGGGACATACCTACTACGAGCAGTACTTC.